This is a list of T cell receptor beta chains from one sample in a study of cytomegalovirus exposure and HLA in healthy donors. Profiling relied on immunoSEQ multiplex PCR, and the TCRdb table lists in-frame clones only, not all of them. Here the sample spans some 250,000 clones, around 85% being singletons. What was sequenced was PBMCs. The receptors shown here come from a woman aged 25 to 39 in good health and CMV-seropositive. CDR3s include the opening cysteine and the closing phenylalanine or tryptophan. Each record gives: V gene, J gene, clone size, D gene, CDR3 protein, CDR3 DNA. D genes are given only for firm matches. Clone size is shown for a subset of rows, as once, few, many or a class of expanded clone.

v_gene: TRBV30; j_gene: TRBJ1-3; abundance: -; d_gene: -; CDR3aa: CACQAAPGNTIYF; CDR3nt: TGTGCCTGTCAAGCCGCGCCTGGAAACACCATATATTTT
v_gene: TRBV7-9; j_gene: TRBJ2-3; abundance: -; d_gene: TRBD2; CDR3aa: CASSFIAGPSTDTQYF; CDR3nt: TGTGCCAGCAGCTTTATAGCGGGACCTAGCACAGATACGCAGTATTTT
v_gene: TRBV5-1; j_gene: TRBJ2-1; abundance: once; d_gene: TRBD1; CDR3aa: CASSFPTSRDRGRGFSYNEQFF; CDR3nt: TGCGCCAGCAGTTTCCCCACATCCCGGGACAGGGGTCGCGGTTTCTCCTACAATGAGCAGTTCTTC
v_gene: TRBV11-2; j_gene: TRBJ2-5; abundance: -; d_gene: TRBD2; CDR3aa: CASSPGGTSGRQETQYF; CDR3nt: TGTGCCAGCAGCCCAGGGGGGACTAGCGGGAGACAAGAGACCCAGTACTTC
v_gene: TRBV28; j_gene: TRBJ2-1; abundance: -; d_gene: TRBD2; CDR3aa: CASSSPSGSGSYNEQFF; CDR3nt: TGTGCCAGCTCTAGTCCTAGCGGGAGCGGGTCCTACAATGAGCAGTTCTTC
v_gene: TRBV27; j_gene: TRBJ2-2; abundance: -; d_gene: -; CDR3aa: CASSHLGTLNTGELFF; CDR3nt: TGTGCCAGCAGTCACTTAGGGACACTGAACACCGGGGAGCTGTTTTTT
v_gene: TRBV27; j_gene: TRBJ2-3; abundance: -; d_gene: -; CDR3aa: CASSPHLADTQYF; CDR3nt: TGTGCCAGCAGTCCACACCTCGCAGATACGCAGTATTTT
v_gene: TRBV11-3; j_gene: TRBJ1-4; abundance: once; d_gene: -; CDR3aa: CASSPRLATNEKLFF; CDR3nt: TGTGCCAGCAGCCCCCGACTTGCAACTAATGAAAAACTGTTTTTT
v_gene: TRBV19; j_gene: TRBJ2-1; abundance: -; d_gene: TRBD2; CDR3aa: CASSRASGGSYNEQFF; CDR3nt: TGTGCCAGTAGTCGGGCTAGCGGGGGCTCCTACAATGAGCAGTTCTTC
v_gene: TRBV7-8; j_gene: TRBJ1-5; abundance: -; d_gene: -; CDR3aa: CASSPDQGLQPQHF; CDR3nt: TGTGCCAGCAGCCCAGATCAGGGGCTTCAGCCCCAGCATTTT
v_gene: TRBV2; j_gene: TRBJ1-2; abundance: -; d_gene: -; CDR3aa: CASSPERRSGYTF; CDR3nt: TGTGCCAGCAGCCCCGAGAGGAGGTCTGGCTACACCTTC
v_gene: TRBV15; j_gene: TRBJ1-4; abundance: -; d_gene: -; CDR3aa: CATSSSLGGASEKLFF; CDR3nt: TGTGCCACCAGCAGCAGCCTCGGGGGGGCATCCGAAAAACTGTTTTTT
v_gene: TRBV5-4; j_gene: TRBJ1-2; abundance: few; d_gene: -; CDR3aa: CASSLGLNGYTF; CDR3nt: TGTGCCAGCAGCCTGGGACTGAACGGCTACACCTTC
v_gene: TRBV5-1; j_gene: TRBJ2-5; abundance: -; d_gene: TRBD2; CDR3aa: CASSIAGQETQYF; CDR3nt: TGCGCCAGCAGCATAGCGGGCCAAGAGACCCAGTACTTC
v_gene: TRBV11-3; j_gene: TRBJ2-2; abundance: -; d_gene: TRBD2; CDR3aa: CASSLERGTNTGELFF; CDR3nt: TGTGCCAGCAGCTTAGAGCGGGGGACGAACACCGGGGAGCTGTTTTTT
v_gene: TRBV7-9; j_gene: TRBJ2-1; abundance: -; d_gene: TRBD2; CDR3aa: CASSLAAGGPEFF; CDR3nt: TGTGCCAGCAGCTTAGCGGCGGGAGGGCCCGAGTTCTTC
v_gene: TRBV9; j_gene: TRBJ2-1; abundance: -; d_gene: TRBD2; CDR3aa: CASSATTSGSHEQFF; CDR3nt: TGTGCCAGCAGCGCCACGACTAGCGGGAGCCATGAGCAGTTCTTC
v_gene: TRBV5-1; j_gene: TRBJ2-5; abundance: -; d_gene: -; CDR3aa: CASSSQGGRETQYF; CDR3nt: TGCGCCAGCAGCTCGCAGGGGGGAAGAGAGACCCAGTACTTC
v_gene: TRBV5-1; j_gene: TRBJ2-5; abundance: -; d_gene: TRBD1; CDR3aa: CAKTTGETQYF; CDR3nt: TGCGCCAAGACGACAGGGGAGACCCAGTACTTC
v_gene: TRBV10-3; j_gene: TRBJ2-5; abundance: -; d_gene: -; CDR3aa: CAISGARQETQYF; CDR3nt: TGTGCCATCAGTGGGGCCAGACAAGAGACCCAGTACTTC
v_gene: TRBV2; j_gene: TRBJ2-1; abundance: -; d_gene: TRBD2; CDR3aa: CASSELGTSGREARFF; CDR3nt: TGTGCCAGCAGTGAACTCGGGACTAGCGGGAGGGAGGCGCGGTTCTTC
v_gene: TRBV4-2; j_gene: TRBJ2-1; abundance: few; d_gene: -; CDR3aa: CASSQGVGKTQERQFF; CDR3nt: TGTGCCAGCAGCCAAGGAGTCGGGAAGACACAAGAACGGCAGTTCTTC
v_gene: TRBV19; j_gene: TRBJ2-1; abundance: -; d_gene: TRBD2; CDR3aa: CASSIAGGSTDNEQFF; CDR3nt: TGTGCCAGTAGTATAGCGGGGGGAAGTACCGACAATGAGCAGTTCTTC
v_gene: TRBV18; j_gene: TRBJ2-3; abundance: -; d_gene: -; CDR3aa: CASSFTAVSTDTQYF; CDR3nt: TGTGCCAGCTCCTTCACGGCGGTTTCCACAGATACGCAGTATTTT